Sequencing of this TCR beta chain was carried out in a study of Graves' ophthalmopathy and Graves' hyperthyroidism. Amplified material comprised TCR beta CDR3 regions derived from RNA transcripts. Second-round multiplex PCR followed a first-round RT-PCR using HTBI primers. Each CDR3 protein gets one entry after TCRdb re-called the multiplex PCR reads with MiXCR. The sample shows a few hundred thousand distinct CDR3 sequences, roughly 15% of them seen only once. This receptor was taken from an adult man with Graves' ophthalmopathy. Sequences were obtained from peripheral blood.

The CDR3 spells CASSFGTGGGVNYGYTF. CDR3 DNA sequence: TGCGCCAGCAGCTTTGGGACAGGGGGCGGAGTGAACTATGGCTACACCTTC. The chain has TRBV5-1 and TRBJ1-2; 12 bases map to TRBD1. This CDR3 has 17 amino acids. CDR1 SGHRS and CDR2 YFSETQ come from the germline V gene. Trimming removed 2 bases from V and 2 bases from J; junction bases left unmatched: 7.